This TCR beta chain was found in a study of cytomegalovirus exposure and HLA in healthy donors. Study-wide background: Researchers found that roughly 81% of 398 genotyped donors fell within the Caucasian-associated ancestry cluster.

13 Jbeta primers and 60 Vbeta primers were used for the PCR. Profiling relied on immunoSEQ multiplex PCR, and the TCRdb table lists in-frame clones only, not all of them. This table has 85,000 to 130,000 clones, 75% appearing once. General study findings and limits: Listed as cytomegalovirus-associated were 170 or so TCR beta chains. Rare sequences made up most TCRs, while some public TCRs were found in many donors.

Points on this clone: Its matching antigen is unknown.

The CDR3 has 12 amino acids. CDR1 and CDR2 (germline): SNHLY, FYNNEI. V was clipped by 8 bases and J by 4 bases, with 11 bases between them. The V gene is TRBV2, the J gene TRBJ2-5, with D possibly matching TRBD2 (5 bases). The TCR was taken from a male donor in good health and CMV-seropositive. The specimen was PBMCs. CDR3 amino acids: CASRTGGETQYF. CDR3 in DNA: TGTGCCAGCCGGACCGGAGGAGAGACCCAGTACTTC.